These 3 T cell receptor beta chains were sequenced from one sample in a study of vaccination effects on CD4 cells after COVID-19. Antigen specificity for these receptors is unknown. Assay used: immunoSEQ multiplex PCR; TCRdb lists only in-frame clones, some missing. The data contain fewer than 30,000 clones, around 70% of them seen just once; the ten biggest clones take up 7.8%. Sequencing was preceded by expansion of antigen-specific CD4+ T cells with viral peptide pools in the ViraFEST assay. Having been cultured for about 10 days, the cells underwent CD4+ T cell isolation. Two-dose vaccination with either BNT162b2 or mRNA-1273 was given to the participants. The sample in question was CD4+ T cells from PBMCs cultured with SARS-CoV-2 spike peptides, obtained after COVID-19 vaccination. The receptors stem from a human donor who received a COVID-19 vaccine.

The gene calls are TRBV19 and TRBJ2-7; weak D call: TRBD1 (6 bases). Germline V gene lookup returns CDR1 LNHDA and CDR2 SQIVND (reference sequence). CDR3 size: 15 residues. V gave up 9 bases and J gave up 3 bases, with 21 bases separating them. The CDR3 is CARCYRVSPFYEQYF. CDR3 nucleotide sequence: TGTGCCAGGTGTTACAGGGTATCCCCTTTCTACGAGCAGTACTTC.

This clone was detected only a few times. This chain connects TRBV29-1 to TRBJ1-2; a possible D gene is TRBD1 (6 bases). Germline lookup yields CDR1 SQVTM and CDR2 ANQGSEA. The V end was cut by 7 bases, the J end by 5 bases, with 11 bases between. The CDR3 runs 11 residues. The CDR3 loop reads CSAATGYGYTF. The CDR3 DNA reads TGCAGCGCCGCGACAGGTTATGGCTACACCTTC.

Of note for this clone: A read error may account for a junction end that differs from germline. V is TRBV5-1 and J is TRBJ2-7, with TRBD1 matching over 7 bases. CDR3 length equals 14 residues. CDR1 is SGHRS, CDR2 YFSETQ, per germline. DNA for the CDR3: TGCGCCAGCAGTTTGGGACAGCAAGGGTCCGAGCAGTACTTC. This gives the protein CASSLGQQGSEQYF.